These 30 T cell receptor beta chains were all obtained from the same sample, sequenced in a study of technical replicates of blood from several donors. Sequenced by immunoSEQ multiplex PCR; TCRdb stores in-frame clones only, minus some. The sample holds roughly 57,000 clones, about 95% seen once. The specimen was PBMCs. The receptor source for this set is a human donor in good health. Some clones in this sample may be carry-over from other donors' samples.

The rearrangement links TRBV5-1 to TRBJ1-4; no clear D. CDR1 is SGHRS and CDR2 is YFSETQ in the germline V gene. Trimming removed 0 bases from V and 7 bases from J, with 13 bases in between. The CDR3 runs 15 residues. The CDR3 spells CASSLARQRGEKLFF. CDR3 DNA: TGCGCCAGCAGCTTGGCTCGGCAGCGCGGTGAAAAACTGTTTTTT.

V gene TRBV7-8 combines with J gene TRBJ2-5; possible D gene TRBD2, 6 bases. CDR1 SGHVS and CDR2 FQNEAQ come from the germline V gene. The CDR3 is 14 amino acids. V lost 5 bases and J 5 bases, leaving 15 bases between the germline ends. The CDR3 DNA reads as TGTGCCAGCAGCCCCCCGGAGGGCCGGGAGACCCAGTACTTC. Translated: CASSPPEGRETQYF.

The chain carries TRBV7-2 and TRBJ2-5; the D gene is possibly TRBD2 (5 bases). Trimming took off 8 bases at V and 5 bases at J, with 15 bases between the two ends. The germline gives CDR1 SGHTA, CDR2 FQGNSA. This CDR3 spans 13 amino acids. The chain's CDR3 is CASGELGVETQYF. The CDR3 coding sequence is TGTGCCAGCGGCGAACTAGGCGTTGAGACCCAGTACTTC.

This chain uses TRBV4-1 with TRBJ2-2; D is possibly TRBD2 (5 bases). CDR3 length: 17 amino acids. With 4 bases removed from V and 2 bases from J, the gap between germline ends came to 17 bases. The germline V gene has CDR1 MGHRA and CDR2 YSYEKL. As DNA, the CDR3 is TGCGCCAGCAGCCCCCAAGGAACGGGGATTAACACCGGGGAGCTGTTTTTT. Protein: CASSPQGTGINTGELFF.

CDR3 DNA: TGCGCCAGCAGCTTACTGGGGCGCGTCTATAATTCACCCCTCCACTTT. Protein sequence: CASSLLGRVYNSPLHF. The rearrangement uses TRBV5-1 and TRBJ1-6, with D possibly TRBD1 on 5 matching bases. This CDR3 has 16 residues. Trimming cost V 2 bases and J 3 bases, with 12 bases left between them. The germline V gene encodes CDR1 SGHRS and CDR2 YFSETQ.

The chain employs TRBV7-2 and TRBJ2-5, with D perhaps matching TRBD1 (5 bases). Germline CDR1 and CDR2: SGHTA and FQGNSA. This CDR3 spans 14 amino acids. V gave up 7 bases and J gave up 5 bases, with 17 bases separating them. The CDR3 sequence is CASKGPTQFETQYF. CDR3 nucleotides: TGTGCCAGCAAGGGGCCTACACAGTTCGAGACCCAGTACTTC. The variable domain in full, completed from reference TRBV7-2 and TRBJ2-5, reads GAGVSQSPSNKVTEKGKDVELRCDPISGHTALYWYRQSLGQGLEFLIYFQGNSAPDKSGLPSDRFSAERTGGSVSTLTIQRTQQEDSAVYLCASKGPTQFETQYFGPGTRLLVL.

The chain joins TRBV4-3 to TRBJ1-6; the D is unclear. Germline CDR1 and CDR2: LGHNA and YSLEER. CDR3 length: 17 residues. Between the trimmed V and J ends, which lost 4 bases and 11 bases, there was a span of 24 bases. For the CDR3, the DNA is TGCGCCAGCAGCCGAGGAAGGACCGGGGTCCGAGGGACACCCCTCCACTTT. Its translation: CASSRGRTGVRGTPLHF.

The chain employs TRBV27 and TRBJ1-2; 9 positions match TRBD1. The germline CDR1 and CDR2 sequences are MNHEY and SMNVEV (reference sequence). The V and J ends lost 3 bases and 4 bases, in that order; junction bases with no gene match: 9. The length of the CDR3 is 16 residues. The CDR3 protein is CASSFGGLTGGYGYTF. The CDR3 DNA is TGTGCCAGCAGTTTCGGAGGGTTGACAGGGGGCTATGGCTACACCTTC.

Only one count was recorded for this clone. This sequence joins TRBV19 and TRBJ1-4; the D gene is possibly TRBD1 (5 bases). Trimming left V 4 bases short and J 2 bases short, with 17 bases between. The length of the CDR3 is 17 residues. CDR1 and CDR2 (germline): LNHDA, SQIVND (reference sequence). CDR3 residues: CASSRSAQGVTNEKLFF. The CDR3 DNA is TGTGCCAGTAGTAGATCGGCCCAAGGGGTCACTAATGAAAAACTGTTTTTT.

The rearrangement uses TRBV11-2 and TRBJ2-3; the match to TRBD2 covers 9 bases. The CDR3 has 17 residues. Germline CDR1 and CDR2: SGHAT and FQNNGV. V dropped 4 bases and J dropped 0; count of bases not matched to a gene: 8. This CDR3 is CASSSDLTSGSTDTQYF. In DNA form, the CDR3 reads TGTGCCAGCAGCTCGGATCTTACTAGCGGGAGCACAGATACGCAGTATTTT.

The V and J genes are TRBV7-8 and TRBJ1-1; D gene ambiguous. V was shortened by 6 bases and J by 5 bases, with 13 bases between the two germline ends. The CDR3 spans 13 residues. Germline CDR1 is SGHVS and CDR2 is FQNEAQ. In DNA, the CDR3 is TGTGCCAGCAGACGAGAGAGGGCGACTGAAGCTTTCTTT. It codes for CASRRERATEAFF.

The chain has TRBV11-2 and TRBJ2-4; the D gene is possibly TRBD2 (6 bases). V shed 5 bases and J shed 6 bases, with 8 bases lying between them. The CDR3 has 12 residues. Looked up from germline, CDR1 is SGHAT and CDR2 is FQNNGV. The DNA for the CDR3 is TGTGCCAGCAGCCCGGGACTAAACATTCAGTACTTC. Translating gives CASSPGLNIQYF.

The chain couples TRBV7-9 to TRBJ1-1; 7 bases are a match to TRBD1. Germline V lookup: CDR1 SEHNR, CDR2 FQNEAQ (reference sequence). This CDR3 is built from 15 residues. Trimming took 5 bases from V and 8 from J; bases not matched to a gene: 14. The CDR3 coding sequence is TGTGCCAGCAGCCCCCTTTGGTATGGGACAGCCGAAGCTTTCTTT. Translating gives CASSPLWYGTAEAFF.

The chain links TRBV4-2 to TRBJ2-7, with D possibly matching TRBD1 (5 bases). The V end was cut by 0 bases, the J end by 7 bases, with 10 bases between. Germline CDR1 reads LGHNA; CDR2 reads YNFKEQ. This CDR3 has 13 residues. CDR3 in amino acids: CASSQDLGQEQYF. CDR3 DNA sequence: TGTGCCAGCAGCCAAGATCTGGGGCAGGAGCAGTACTTC.

Of note for this clone: Other nucleotide sequences in the sample specify the same CDR3. CDR3 coding DNA: TGTGCCTGGAGTGCGGGGACAGGAGGCAATCAGCCCCAGCATTTT. As protein: CAWSAGTGGNQPQHF. The rearrangement links TRBV30 to TRBJ1-5; TRBD1 matches 8 bases. The germline V gene encodes CDR1 GTSNPN and CDR2 SVGIG (reference sequence). V lost 1 base to trimming and J lost 2 bases; unmatched junction nucleotides: 4. The CDR3 has 15 residues.

The chain combines TRBV5-1 with TRBJ1-1; no clear D. The V gene's germline CDR1 is SGHRS and CDR2 YFSETQ. The CDR3 is made up of 12 amino acids. V lost 1 base, J lost 7 bases, and 8 bases lay in between. CDR3 amino acids: CASSLTGFEAFF. The CDR3 nucleotides are TGCGCCAGCAGCTTGACGGGATTTGAAGCTTTCTTT. The full variable domain, rest sourced from reference TRBV5-1 and TRBJ1-1, is KAGVTQTPRYLIKTRGQQVTLSCSPISGHRSVSWYQQTPGQGLQFLFEYFSETQRNKGNFPGRFSGRQFSNSRSEMNVSTLELGDSALYLCASSLTGFEAFFGQGTRLTVV.

The rearrangement joins TRBV5-6 to TRBJ1-5; D is perhaps TRBD1 (5 bases). The CDR3 has 13 amino acids. Per germline, CDR1 SGHDT and CDR2 YYEEEE. V lost 1 base and J 6 bases, leaving 8 bases between the germline ends. The CDR3 reads CASSLYRSQPQHF. The CDR3 DNA sequence: TGTGCCAGCAGCTTGTACAGGTCTCAGCCCCAGCATTTT. Filled out from reference TRBV5-6 and TRBJ1-5, the complete variable domain reads DAGVTQSPTHLIKTRGQQVTLRCSPKSGHDTVSWYQQALGQGPQFIFQYYEEEERQRGNFPDRFSGHQFPNYSSELNVNALLLGDSALYLCASSLYRSQPQHFGDGTRLSIL.

The V call is TRBV6-1, the J call TRBJ2-1; 14 positions match TRBD2. Germline loops: CDR1 MNHNS, CDR2 SASEGT. Trimming at V came to 11 bases and at J to 7 bases, leaving 10 bases not matched to a gene. The CDR3 has 15 amino acids. The CDR3, as DNA: TGTGCCGTTCGACTAGCGGGGGGGCCAGGGAATGAGCAGTTCTTC. This codes for CAVRLAGGPGNEQFF.

The chain has TRBV27 and TRBJ2-7; 9 bases line up with TRBD1. CDR3 length: 15 residues. From germline, CDR1 is MNHEY and CDR2 SMNVEV (reference sequence). V was clipped by 3 bases and J by 1 base; unmatched bases: 4. The CDR3 bases are TGTGCCAGCAGTTTTAAGGGGACAGGGTCCTACGAGCAGTACTTC. Encoded protein: CASSFKGTGSYEQYF.

The chain couples TRBV28 to TRBJ2-7, with 9 positions matching TRBD2. CDR3 length equals 15 residues. Trimming removed 4 bases from V and 5 bases from J; junction bases left unmatched: 9. Germline lookup yields CDR1 MDHEN and CDR2 SYDVKM. The CDR3 reads CASSSPAGGKNEQYF. The CDR3 nucleotides read TGTGCCAGCAGTTCCCCAGCGGGAGGAAAGAACGAGCAGTACTTC.

J is TRBJ2-7 and V is TRBV6-1, with D maybe TRBD1 (6 bases). The V and J ends lost 6 bases and 0 bases respectively, with 12 bases between them. CDR1 and CDR2 (germline): MNHNS, SASEGT. There are 14 residues in the CDR3. The CDR3 region is CASREQGLSYEQYF. DNA for the CDR3: TGTGCCAGCAGGGAACAGGGCCTCTCCTACGAGCAGTACTTC.

V and J are TRBV6-5 and TRBJ2-7; 10 bases are shared with TRBD1. Per germline, CDR1 MNHEY and CDR2 SVGAGI. The J segment lost 9 bases and the V segment lost 5 bases, leaving 4 bases of the junction unmatched. The CDR3 is 12 residues long. CDR3 sequence (DNA): TGTGCCAGCAGTACCCGGACAGGGGGGCAGTACTTC. Its translation is CASSTRTGGQYF.

This chain links TRBV5-1 with TRBJ2-7; TRBD2 agrees at 12 bases. This CDR3 comprises 16 residues. The V segment lost 0 bases and the J segment 6 bases; nucleotides outside the gene matches: 7. Germline CDR1 is SGHRS and CDR2 is YFSETQ. The CDR3 sequence is CASSLGRLAGATEQYF. For the CDR3, the DNA is TGCGCCAGCAGCTTGGGGAGACTAGCGGGGGCCACCGAGCAGTACTTC.

The chain is built from TRBV5-1 and TRBJ1-6; D ambiguous. CDR3 length: 15 residues. CDR1 and CDR2 (germline): SGHRS, YFSETQ. V lost 0 bases, J lost 7 bases, and 11 bases lay in between. CDR3 nucleotide sequence: TGCGCCAGCAGCTTGGGGGAGGGAGTGAATTCACCCCTCCACTTT. Its protein is CASSLGEGVNSPLHF.

The chain has TRBV20-1 and TRBJ2-7; D gene unclear. The germline V gene encodes CDR1 DFQATT and CDR2 SNEGSKA (reference sequence). This CDR3 comprises 11 residues. V shed 6 bases and J shed 2 bases, with 8 bases lying between them. For the CDR3, the DNA is TGCAGTGCGGAAAGCGCCTACGAGCAGTACTTC. Translated, it gives CSAESAYEQYF.

The chain joins TRBV7-6 to TRBJ2-3; the D gene is possibly TRBD1 (6 bases). This CDR3 has 14 amino acids. Trimming pared 4 bases from V and 2 bases from J, leaving 10 bases between. Germline lookup yields CDR1 SGHVS and CDR2 FNYEAQ. CDR3 residues: CASSYDRYTDTQYF. In nucleotides, the CDR3 is TGTGCCAGCAGCTACGACAGGTACACAGATACGCAGTATTTT.

The chain has TRBV25-1 and TRBJ2-5, with 11 bases that match TRBD1. CDR1 is MGHDK, CDR2 SYGVNS, per germline. CDR3 length: 15 residues. Germline trimming cut 4 bases from V and 4 bases from J; bases unmatched to any gene: 5. The CDR3 sequence is CASSAPGTGGETQYF. The CDR3 nucleotides are TGTGCCAGCAGTGCCCCCGGGACAGGGGGAGAGACCCAGTACTTC. The full variable domain, rest sourced from reference TRBV25-1 and TRBJ2-5, is EADIYQTPRYLVIGTGKKITLECSQTMGHDKMYWYQQDPGMELHLIHYSYGVNSTEKGDLSSESTVSRIRTEHFPLTLESARPSHTSQYLCASSAPGTGGETQYFGPGTRLLVL.

The genes are TRBV5-1 and TRBJ1-1; D remains ambiguous. This CDR3 comprises 14 residues. Between the trimmed V and J ends, which lost 3 bases and 0 bases, there was a span of 9 bases. The V gene's germline CDR1 is SGHRS and CDR2 YFSETQ. The CDR3 DNA is TGCGCCAGCAGCTATACCCTAATGAACACTGAAGCTTTCTTT. Its translation is CASSYTLMNTEAFF.

The chain joins TRBV18 to TRBJ1-1; D not certain. The germline CDR1 and CDR2 sequences are KGHSH and LQKENI. Trimming cost V 3 bases and J 0 bases, with 8 bases left between them. This CDR3 contains 14 residues. The CDR3 sequence is CASSPSTVNTEAFF. CDR3 DNA: TGTGCCAGCTCACCCAGCACAGTGAACACTGAAGCTTTCTTT.

V usage is TRBV7-3 and J usage is TRBJ2-3, with 11 nucleotides matching TRBD2. V was clipped by 5 bases and J by 0 bases; unmatched bases: 7. This CDR3 region has 17 residues. Germline V gene lookup returns CDR1 SGHTA and CDR2 FQGTGA. In DNA form, the CDR3 reads TGTGCCAGCAGCCCTCAGGGACTAGCGGCTAGCACAGATACGCAGTATTTT. The encoded protein is CASSPQGLAASTDTQYF.